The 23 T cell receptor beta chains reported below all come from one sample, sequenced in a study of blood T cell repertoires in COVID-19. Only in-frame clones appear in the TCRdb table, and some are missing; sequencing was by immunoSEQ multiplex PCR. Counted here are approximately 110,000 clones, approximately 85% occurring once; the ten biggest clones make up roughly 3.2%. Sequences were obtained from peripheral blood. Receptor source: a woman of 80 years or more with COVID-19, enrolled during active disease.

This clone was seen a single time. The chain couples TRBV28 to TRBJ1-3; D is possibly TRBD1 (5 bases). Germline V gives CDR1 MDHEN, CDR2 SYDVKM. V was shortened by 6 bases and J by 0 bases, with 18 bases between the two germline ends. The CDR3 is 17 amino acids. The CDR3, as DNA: TGTGCCAGCAGCCCGGTAAGGGGAAAAGACTCTGGAAACACCATATATTTT. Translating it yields CASSPVRGKDSGNTIYF.

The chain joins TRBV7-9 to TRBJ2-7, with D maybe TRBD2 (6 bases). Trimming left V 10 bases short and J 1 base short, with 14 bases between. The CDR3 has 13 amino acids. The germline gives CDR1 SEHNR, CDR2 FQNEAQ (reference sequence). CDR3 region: CAISTGGSYEQYF. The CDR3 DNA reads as TGTGCCATTTCAACTGGGGGGTCCTACGAGCAGTACTTC.

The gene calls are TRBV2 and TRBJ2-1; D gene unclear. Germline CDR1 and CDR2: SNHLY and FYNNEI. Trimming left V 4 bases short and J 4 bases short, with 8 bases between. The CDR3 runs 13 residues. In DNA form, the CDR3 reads TGTGCCAGCAGTGTTCAGTCGTACAATGAGCAGTTCTTC. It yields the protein CASSVQSYNEQFF.

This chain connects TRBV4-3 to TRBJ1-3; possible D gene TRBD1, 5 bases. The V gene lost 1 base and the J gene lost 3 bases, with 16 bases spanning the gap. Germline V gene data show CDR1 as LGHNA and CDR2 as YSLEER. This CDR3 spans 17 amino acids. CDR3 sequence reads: CASSQGSRTTIGNTIYF. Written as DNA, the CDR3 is TGCGCCAGCAGCCAAGGCTCTCGGACAACAATTGGAAACACCATATATTTT.

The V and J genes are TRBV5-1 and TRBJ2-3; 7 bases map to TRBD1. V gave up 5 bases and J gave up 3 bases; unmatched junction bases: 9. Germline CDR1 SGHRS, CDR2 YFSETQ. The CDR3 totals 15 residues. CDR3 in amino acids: CASRYRTGWTDTQYF. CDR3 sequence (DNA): TGCGCCAGCAGATATCGGACAGGCTGGACAGATACGCAGTATTTT.

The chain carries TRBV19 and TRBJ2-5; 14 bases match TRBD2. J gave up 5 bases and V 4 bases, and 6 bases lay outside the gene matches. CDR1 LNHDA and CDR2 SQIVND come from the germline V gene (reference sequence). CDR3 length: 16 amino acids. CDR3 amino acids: CASSKGTSGRMETQYF. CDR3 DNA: TGTGCCAGTAGTAAGGGGACTAGCGGGAGAATGGAGACCCAGTACTTC. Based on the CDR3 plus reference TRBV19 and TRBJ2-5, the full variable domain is DGGITQSPKYLFRKEGQNVTLSCEQNLNHDAMYWYRQDPGQGLRLIYYSQIVNDFQKGDIAEGYSVSREKKESFPLTVTSAQKNPTAFYLCASSKGTSGRMETQYFGPGTRLLVL.

For the CDR3, the DNA is TGTGCCAGCAGTTTACGGGGGGCGGATGGCTACACCTTC. Its protein is CASSLRGADGYTF. The rearrangement uses TRBV27 and TRBJ1-2, with TRBD1 as a possible D gene (6 bases). This CDR3 region has 13 residues. Between the trimmed V and J ends, which lost 2 bases and 6 bases, there was a span of 10 bases. Germline loops: CDR1 MNHEY, CDR2 SMNVEV (reference sequence).

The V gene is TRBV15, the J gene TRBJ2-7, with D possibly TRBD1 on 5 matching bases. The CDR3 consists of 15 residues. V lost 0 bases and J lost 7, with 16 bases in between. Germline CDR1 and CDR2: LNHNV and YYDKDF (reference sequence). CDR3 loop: CATSRDKGRAREQYF. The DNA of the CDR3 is TGTGCCACCAGCAGAGATAAAGGCAGGGCGCGAGAGCAGTACTTC.

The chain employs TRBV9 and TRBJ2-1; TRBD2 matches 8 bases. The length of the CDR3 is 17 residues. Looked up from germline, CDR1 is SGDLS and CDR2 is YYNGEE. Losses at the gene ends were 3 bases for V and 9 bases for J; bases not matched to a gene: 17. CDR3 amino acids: CASSARVMDWAGGEQFF. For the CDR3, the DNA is TGTGCCAGCAGCGCCCGAGTAATGGACTGGGCGGGGGGTGAGCAGTTCTTC. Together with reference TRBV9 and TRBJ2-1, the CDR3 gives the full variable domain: DSGVTQTPKHLITATGQRVTLRCSPRSGDLSVYWYQQSLDQGLQFLIQYYNGEERAKGNILERFSAQQFPDLHSELNLSSLELGDSALYFCASSARVMDWAGGEQFFGPGTRLTVL.

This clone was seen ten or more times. CDR3 DNA sequence: TGTGCCAGTAGTACGAGGGGGCCACATCAGCCCCAGCATTTT. Residues: CASSTRGPHQPQHF. The V and J genes are TRBV19 and TRBJ1-5, with 7 bases identical to TRBD1. With 4 bases clipped from V and 5 bases from J, the junction kept 5 bases outside the gene matches. The CDR3 has 14 amino acids. Germline CDR1 reads LNHDA; CDR2 reads SQIVND (reference sequence).

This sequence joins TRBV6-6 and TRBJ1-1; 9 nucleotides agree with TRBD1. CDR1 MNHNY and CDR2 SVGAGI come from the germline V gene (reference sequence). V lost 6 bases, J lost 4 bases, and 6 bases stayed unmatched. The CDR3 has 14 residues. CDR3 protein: CASRQGAKGTEAFF. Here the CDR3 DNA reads TGTGCCAGCAGACAGGGGGCGAAGGGCACTGAAGCTTTCTTT.

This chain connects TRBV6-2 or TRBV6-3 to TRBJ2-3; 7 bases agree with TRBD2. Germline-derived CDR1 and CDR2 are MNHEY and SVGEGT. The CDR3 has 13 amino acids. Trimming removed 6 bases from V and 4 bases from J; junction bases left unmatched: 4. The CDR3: CASRPSGSDTQYF. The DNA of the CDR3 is TGTGCCAGCAGGCCTAGCGGATCAGATACGCAGTATTTT.

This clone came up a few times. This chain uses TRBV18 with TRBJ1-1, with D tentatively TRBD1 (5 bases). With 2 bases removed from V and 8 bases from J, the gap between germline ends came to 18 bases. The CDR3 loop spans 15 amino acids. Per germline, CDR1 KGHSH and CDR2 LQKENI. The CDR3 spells CASSPARTQGPEAFF. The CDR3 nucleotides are TGTGCCAGCTCACCAGCCCGGACACAAGGTCCCGAAGCTTTCTTT.

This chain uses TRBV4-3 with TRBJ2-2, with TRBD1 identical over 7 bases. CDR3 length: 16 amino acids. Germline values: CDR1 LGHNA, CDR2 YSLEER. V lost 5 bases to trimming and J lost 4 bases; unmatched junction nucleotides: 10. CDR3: CASSSGTVRSTGELFF. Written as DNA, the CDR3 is TGCGCCAGCAGCTCCGGGACAGTCAGGAGCACCGGGGAGCTGTTTTTT.

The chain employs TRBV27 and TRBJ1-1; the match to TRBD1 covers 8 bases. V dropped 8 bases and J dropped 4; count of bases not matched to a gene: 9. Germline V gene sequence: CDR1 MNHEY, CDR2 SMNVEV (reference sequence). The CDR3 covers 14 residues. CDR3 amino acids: CASRGQEGGTEAFF. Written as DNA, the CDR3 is TGTGCCAGCCGGGGACAGGAGGGGGGCACTGAAGCTTTCTTT.

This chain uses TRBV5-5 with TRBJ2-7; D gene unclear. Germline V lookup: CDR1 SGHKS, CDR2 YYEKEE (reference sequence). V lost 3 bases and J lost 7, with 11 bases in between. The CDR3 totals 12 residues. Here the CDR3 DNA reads TGTGCCAGCAGCTCCACCGGGTGGGAGCAGTACTTC. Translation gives CASSSTGWEQYF.

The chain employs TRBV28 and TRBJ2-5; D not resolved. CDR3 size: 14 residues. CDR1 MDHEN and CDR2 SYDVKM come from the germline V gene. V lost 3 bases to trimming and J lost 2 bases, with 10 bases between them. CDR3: CASSFSYAQETQYF. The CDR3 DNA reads TGTGCCAGCAGTTTTAGTTACGCGCAAGAGACCCAGTACTTC.

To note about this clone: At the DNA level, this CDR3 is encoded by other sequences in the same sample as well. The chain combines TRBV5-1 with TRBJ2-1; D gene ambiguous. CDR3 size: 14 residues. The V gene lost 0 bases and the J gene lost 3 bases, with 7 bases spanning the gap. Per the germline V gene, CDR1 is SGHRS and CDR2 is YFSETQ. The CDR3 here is CASSLGADYNEQFF. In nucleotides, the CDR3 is TGCGCCAGCAGCTTGGGCGCTGACTACAATGAGCAGTTCTTC. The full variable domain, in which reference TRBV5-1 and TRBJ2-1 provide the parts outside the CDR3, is KAGVTQTPRYLIKTRGQQVTLSCSPISGHRSVSWYQQTPGQGLQFLFEYFSETQRNKGNFPGRFSGRQFSNSRSEMNVSTLELGDSALYLCASSLGADYNEQFFGPGTRLTVL.

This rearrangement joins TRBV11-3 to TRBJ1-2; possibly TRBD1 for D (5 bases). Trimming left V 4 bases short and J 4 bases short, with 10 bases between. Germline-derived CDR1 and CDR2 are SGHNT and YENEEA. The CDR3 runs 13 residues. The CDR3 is CASSSGGGYGYTF. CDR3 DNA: TGTGCCAGCAGCTCCGGGGGAGGCTATGGCTACACCTTC.

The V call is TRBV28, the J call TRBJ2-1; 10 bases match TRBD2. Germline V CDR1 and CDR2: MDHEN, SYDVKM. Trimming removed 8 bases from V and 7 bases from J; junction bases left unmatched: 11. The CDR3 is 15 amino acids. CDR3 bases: TGTGCCAGCCTCAGGCCAGCGGGAGGGTTGAATGAGCAGTTCTTC. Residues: CASLRPAGGLNEQFF.

In DNA, the CDR3 is TGTGCCAGCAGTGAACCCCAGATAACTGGAAACACCATATATTTT. It is translated as CASSEPQITGNTIYF. The chain carries TRBV25-1 and TRBJ1-3, with unresolved D. Trimming pared 2 bases from V and 2 bases from J, leaving 10 bases between. CDR1 MGHDK and CDR2 SYGVNS come from the germline V gene. This CDR3 is 15 amino acids long.

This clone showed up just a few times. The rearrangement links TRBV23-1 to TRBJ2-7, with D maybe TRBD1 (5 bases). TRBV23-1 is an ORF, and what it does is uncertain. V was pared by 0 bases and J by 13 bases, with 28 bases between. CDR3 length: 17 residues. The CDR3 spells CASSQSIWGRVDEWVYF. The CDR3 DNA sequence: TGCGCCAGCAGTCAATCCATTTGGGGCAGGGTGGACGAATGGGTATACTTC.

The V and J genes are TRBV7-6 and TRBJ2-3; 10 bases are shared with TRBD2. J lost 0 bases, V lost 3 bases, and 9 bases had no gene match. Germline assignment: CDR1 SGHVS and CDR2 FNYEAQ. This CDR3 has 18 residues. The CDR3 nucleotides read TGTGCCAGCAGCTTGGTGCTAGCGGGGGCGGCTAGCACAGATACGCAGTATTTT. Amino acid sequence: CASSLVLAGAASTDTQYF.